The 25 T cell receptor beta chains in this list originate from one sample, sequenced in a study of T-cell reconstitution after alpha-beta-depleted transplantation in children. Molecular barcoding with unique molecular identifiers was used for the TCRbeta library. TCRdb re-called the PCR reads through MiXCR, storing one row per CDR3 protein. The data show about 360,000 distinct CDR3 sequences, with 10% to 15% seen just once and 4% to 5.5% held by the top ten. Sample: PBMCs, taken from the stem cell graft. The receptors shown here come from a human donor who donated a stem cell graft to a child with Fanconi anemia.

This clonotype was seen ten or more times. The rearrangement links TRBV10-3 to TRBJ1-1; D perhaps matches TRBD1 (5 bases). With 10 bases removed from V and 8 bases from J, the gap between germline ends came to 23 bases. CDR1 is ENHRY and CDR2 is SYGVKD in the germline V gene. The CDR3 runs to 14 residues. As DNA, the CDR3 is TGTGCCACAAATCCGGGACTAGAAGGCTCCGAAGCTTTCTTT. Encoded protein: CATNPGLEGSEAFF.

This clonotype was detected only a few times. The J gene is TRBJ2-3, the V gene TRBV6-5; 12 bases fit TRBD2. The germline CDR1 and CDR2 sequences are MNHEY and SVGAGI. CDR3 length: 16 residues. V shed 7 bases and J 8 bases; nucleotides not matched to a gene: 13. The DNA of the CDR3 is TGTGCCAGCAATTCGCGACTAGCGGGGGACGGAGGTACGCAGTATTTT. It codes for CASNSRLAGDGGTQYF.

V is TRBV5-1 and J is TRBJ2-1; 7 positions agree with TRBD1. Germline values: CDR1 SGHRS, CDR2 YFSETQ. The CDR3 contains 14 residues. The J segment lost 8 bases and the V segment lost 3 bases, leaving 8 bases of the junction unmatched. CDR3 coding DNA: TGCGCCAGCAGCTCGACAGGGCCCCCCTATGAGCAGTTCTTC. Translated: CASSSTGPPYEQFF.

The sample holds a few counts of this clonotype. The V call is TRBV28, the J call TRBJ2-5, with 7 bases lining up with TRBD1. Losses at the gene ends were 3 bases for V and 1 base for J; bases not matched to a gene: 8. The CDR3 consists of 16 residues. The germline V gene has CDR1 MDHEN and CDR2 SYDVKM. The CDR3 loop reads CASSLGQTTLQETQYF. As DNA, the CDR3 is TGTGCCAGCAGTTTGGGACAGACGACACTCCAAGAGACCCAGTACTTC.

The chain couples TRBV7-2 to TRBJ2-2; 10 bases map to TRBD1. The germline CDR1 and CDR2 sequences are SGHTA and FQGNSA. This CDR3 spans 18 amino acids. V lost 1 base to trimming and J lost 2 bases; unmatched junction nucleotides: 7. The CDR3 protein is CASSLGRETGGNTGELFF. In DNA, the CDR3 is TGTGCCAGCAGCTTAGGGCGGGAGACAGGGGGCAACACCGGGGAGCTGTTTTTT.

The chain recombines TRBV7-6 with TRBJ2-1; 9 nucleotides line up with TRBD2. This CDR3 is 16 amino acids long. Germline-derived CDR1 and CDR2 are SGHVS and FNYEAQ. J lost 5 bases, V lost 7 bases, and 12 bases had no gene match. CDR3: CASTLGSSGDDNEQFF. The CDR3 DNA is TGTGCCAGCACCCTAGGGTCTAGCGGGGACGACAATGAGCAGTTCTTC.

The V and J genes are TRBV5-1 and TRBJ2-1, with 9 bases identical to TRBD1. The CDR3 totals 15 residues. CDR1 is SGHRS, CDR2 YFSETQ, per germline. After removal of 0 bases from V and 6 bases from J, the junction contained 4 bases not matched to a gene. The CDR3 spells CASSLAGQGINEQFF. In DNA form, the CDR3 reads TGCGCCAGCAGCTTGGCAGGACAGGGGATCAATGAGCAGTTCTTC.

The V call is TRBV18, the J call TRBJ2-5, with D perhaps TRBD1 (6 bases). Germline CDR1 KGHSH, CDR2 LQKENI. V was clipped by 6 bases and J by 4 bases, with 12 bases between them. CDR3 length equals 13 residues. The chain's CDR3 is CASSQIRGETQYF. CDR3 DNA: TGTGCCAGCTCTCAAATCAGGGGAGAGACCCAGTACTTC.

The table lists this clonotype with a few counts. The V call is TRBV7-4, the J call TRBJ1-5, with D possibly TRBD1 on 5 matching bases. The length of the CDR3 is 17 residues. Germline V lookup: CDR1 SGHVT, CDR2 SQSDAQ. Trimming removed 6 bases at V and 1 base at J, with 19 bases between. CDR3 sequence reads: CASRLLTGAGSNQPQHF. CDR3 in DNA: TGTGCCAGCAGGCTTCTAACCGGGGCAGGCAGCAATCAGCCCCAGCATTTT.

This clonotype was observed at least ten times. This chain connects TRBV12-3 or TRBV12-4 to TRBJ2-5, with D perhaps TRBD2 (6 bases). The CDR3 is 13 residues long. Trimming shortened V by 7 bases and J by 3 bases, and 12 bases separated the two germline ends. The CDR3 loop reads CASTTSGEETQYF. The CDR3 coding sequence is TGTGCCAGCACCACGTCGGGGGAAGAGACCCAGTACTTC.

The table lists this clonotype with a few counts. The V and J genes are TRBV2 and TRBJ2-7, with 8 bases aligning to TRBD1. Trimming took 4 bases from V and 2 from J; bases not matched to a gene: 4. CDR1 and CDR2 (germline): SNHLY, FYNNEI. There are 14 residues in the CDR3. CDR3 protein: CASSGQGLAYEQYV. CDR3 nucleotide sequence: TGTGCCAGCAGTGGACAGGGGTTGGCCTACGAGCAGTACGTC.

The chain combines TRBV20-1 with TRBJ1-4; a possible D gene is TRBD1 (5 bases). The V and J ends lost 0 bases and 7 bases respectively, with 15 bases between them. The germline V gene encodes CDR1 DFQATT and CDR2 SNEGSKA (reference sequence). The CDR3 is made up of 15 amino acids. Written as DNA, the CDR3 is TGCAGTGCTAGAGAAGTCGGTGGGGGTTCTGAAAAACTGTTTTTT. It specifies CSAREVGGGSEKLFF.

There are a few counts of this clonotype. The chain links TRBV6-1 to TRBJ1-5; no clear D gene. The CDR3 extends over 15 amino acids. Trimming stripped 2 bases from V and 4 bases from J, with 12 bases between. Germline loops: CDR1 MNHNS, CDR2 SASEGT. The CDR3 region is CASSETLYLNQPQHF. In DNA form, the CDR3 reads TGTGCCAGCAGTGAAACCCTTTACCTTAATCAGCCCCAGCATTTT.

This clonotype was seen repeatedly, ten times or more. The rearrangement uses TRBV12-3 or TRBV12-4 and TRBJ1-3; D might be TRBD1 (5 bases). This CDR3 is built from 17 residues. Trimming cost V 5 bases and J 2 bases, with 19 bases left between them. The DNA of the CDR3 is TGTGCCAGCAGTCTCACTCTGATAGGGGTGGCTGGAAACACCATATATTTT. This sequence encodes CASSLTLIGVAGNTIYF.

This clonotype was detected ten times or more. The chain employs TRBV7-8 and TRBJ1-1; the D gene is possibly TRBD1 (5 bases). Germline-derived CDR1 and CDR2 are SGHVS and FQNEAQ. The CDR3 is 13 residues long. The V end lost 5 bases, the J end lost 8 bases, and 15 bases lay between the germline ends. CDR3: CASSLGRDREAFF. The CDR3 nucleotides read TGTGCCAGCAGCCTAGGCCGGGACCGAGAAGCTTTCTTT.

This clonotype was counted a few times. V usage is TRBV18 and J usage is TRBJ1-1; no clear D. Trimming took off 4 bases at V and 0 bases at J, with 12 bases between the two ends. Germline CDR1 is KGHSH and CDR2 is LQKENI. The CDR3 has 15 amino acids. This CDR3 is CASSLMDGMNTEAFF. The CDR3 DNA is TGTGCCAGCTCACTAATGGACGGCATGAACACTGAAGCTTTCTTT.

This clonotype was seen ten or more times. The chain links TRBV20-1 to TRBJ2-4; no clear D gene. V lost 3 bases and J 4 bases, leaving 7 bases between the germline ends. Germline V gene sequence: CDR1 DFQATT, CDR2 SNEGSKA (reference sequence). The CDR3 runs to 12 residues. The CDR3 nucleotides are TGCAGTGCTAGGAACGGAAAAAACATTCAGTACTTC. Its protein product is CSARNGKNIQYF.

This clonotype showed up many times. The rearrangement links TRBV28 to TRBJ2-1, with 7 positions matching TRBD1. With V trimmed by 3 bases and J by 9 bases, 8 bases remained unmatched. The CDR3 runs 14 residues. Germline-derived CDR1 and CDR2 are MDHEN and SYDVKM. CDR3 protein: CASSFVDRVAEQFF. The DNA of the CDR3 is TGTGCCAGCAGTTTCGTCGACAGGGTGGCTGAGCAGTTCTTC.

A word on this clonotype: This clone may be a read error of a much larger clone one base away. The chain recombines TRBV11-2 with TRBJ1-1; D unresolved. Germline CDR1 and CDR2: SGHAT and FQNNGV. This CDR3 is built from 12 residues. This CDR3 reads CASSGSGTESFF. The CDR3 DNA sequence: TGTGCCAGCAGCGGCAGTGGCACTGAATCTTTCTTT.

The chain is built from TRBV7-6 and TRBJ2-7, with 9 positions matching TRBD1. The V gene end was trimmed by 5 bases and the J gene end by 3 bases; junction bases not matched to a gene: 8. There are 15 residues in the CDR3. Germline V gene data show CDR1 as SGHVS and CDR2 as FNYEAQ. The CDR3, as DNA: TGTGCCAGCAGCGAACTGGGACAGGGCATCTACGAGCAGTACTTC. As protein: CASSELGQGIYEQYF.

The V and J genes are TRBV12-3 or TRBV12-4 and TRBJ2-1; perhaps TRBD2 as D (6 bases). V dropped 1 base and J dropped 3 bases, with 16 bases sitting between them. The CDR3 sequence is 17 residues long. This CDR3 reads CASSLGVGGLNYNEQFF. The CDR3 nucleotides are TGTGCCAGCAGTTTAGGAGTCGGCGGACTAAACTACAATGAGCAGTTCTTC.

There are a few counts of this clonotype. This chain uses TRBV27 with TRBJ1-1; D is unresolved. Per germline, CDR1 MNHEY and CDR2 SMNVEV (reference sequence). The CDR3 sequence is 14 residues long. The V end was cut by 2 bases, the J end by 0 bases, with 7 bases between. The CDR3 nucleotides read TGTGCCAGCAGTTTACAATTCATGAACACTGAAGCTTTCTTT. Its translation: CASSLQFMNTEAFF.

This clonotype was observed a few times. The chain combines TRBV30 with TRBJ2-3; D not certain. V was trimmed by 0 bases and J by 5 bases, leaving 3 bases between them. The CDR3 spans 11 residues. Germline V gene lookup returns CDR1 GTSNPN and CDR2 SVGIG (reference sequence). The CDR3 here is CAWSVLDTQYF. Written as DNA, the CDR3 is TGTGCCTGGAGTGTTTTAGATACGCAGTATTTT.

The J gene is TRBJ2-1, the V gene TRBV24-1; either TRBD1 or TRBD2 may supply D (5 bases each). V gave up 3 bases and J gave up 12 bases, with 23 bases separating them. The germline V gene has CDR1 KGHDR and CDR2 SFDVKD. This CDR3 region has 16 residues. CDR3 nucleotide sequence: TGTGCCACCAGTGATCGAACGGGGCCCGCCGGGGTTGGGCAGTTCTTC. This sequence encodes CATSDRTGPAGVGQFF.

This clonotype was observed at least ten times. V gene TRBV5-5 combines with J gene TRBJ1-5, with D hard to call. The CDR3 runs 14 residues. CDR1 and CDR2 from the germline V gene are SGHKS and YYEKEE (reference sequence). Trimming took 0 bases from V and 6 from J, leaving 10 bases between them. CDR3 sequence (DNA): TGTGCCAGCAGCTTGGGGCAGCCTCTTCAGCCCCAGCATTTT. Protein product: CASSLGQPLQPQHF.